The text below deals with one T cell receptor beta chain. Antigen specificity is unknown. The data belong to a study of T-cell reconstitution after alpha-beta-depleted transplantation in children. V lost 5 bases and J lost 6, with 10 bases in between. This CDR3 contains 13 residues. Germline-derived CDR1 and CDR2 are WNHNN and SYGVQD (reference sequence). Study results and limitations: Surviving recipient T cells and intrathymic progenitors accounted for some patients' high TCRbeta diversity at day 60. Newly made T cells mostly supplied T-cell counts and diversity one year after transplant. Alpha-beta T cells about two months after transplant reportedly derived from several hundred expanded graft clones.

Preparation of the TCRbeta library involved a method that used unique molecular identifiers. In TCRdb, the PCR reads were re-called with MiXCR into one record per CDR3 protein. The sample has hundreds of thousands of distinct CDR3 sequences; around 13% are singletons. Sequencing was performed on PBMCs, taken before TCRalphabeta/CD19-depleted stem cell transplant. This clonotype was sampled from a girl aged 2 to 9 with congenital amegakaryocytic thrombocytopenia, due to receive a stem cell transplant. The rearrangement links TRBV10-1 to TRBJ2-2; tentative D call: TRBD2 (6 bases). For the CDR3, the DNA is TGCGCCAGCAGTACTAGCCCCTCCGGGGAGCTGTTTTTT. Its translation is CASSTSPSGELFF.